Below are 16 T cell receptor beta chains sequenced from a single sample in a study of T cell changes during pregnancy in multiple sclerosis (dated by TCRdb to the late 2010s). The method was the immunoSEQ multiplex PCR assay. The table comes from immuneACCESS by way of TCRdb, which keeps in-frame sequences with V and J called. Part of the clones is missing from these tables; in studies checked, under half for an unresolved V gene and the rest for unknown reasons. The sample table contains tens of thousands of clones; only one count was recorded for under 95% of them. Of the sample, 2.5% to 3.5% falls within the top ten clones. Sequenced material: CD8+ T cells from peripheral blood mononuclear cells, taken in the second trimester of pregnancy. The receptor source for this set is a female donor with multiple sclerosis, enrolled in a pregnancy study.

This chain joins TRBV9 and TRBJ2-5; weak D call: TRBD1 (5 bases). V was shortened by 4 bases and J by 1 base, with 14 bases between the two germline ends. The germline V gene has CDR1 SGDLS and CDR2 YYNGEE. CDR3 length equals 15 residues. The CDR3 here is CASSPFRAVQETQYF. CDR3 DNA sequence: TGTGCCAGCAGCCCTTTCAGGGCTGTCCAAGAGACCCAGTACTTC.

The V gene is TRBV30, the J gene TRBJ2-7; 7 nucleotides agree with TRBD2. This CDR3 contains 12 residues. V was pared by 1 base and J by 5 bases, with 2 bases of the junction left unmatched. CDR1 is GTSNPN and CDR2 is SVGIG in the germline V gene (reference sequence). Here the CDR3 DNA reads TGTGCCTGGAGTGGAAGCGGGAACGAGCAGTACTTC. Its protein product is CAWSGSGNEQYF.

The chain uses TRBV6-5 and TRBJ2-3; 8 bases are a match to TRBD2. Germline V gene lookup returns CDR1 MNHEY and CDR2 SVGAGI. The trim removed 2 bases at V and 4 bases at J, leaving 8 bases unmatched. CDR3 length equals 16 residues. The CDR3 DNA follows: TGTGCCAGCAGTTACAGAGAGCGGCGGGAGGCAGATACGCAGTATTTT. Protein: CASSYRERREADTQYF.

This chain uses TRBV6-1 with TRBJ2-7, with 7 bases matching TRBD2. Germline V gene lookup returns CDR1 MNHNS and CDR2 SASEGT. The CDR3 is 14 amino acids. After removal of 0 bases from V and 3 bases from J, the junction contained 2 bases not matched to a gene. The CDR3 here is CASSEARELYEQYF. The CDR3 DNA reads as TGTGCCAGCAGTGAAGCGCGGGAGCTCTACGAGCAGTACTTC.

V gene TRBV6-1 combines with J gene TRBJ2-7; 8 nucleotides line up with TRBD2. Germline V gene data show CDR1 as MNHNS and CDR2 as SASEGT. With V trimmed by 6 bases and J by 2 bases, 6 bases remained unmatched. The CDR3 covers 14 residues. CDR3 bases: TGTGCCAGCAGCCTACTAGCGGAGGCCTACGAGCAGTACTTC. Translated, it gives CASSLLAEAYEQYF.

This chain joins TRBV9 and TRBJ2-1; TRBD2 agrees at 13 bases. V was pared by 3 bases and J by 9 bases, with 9 bases of the junction left unmatched. This CDR3 has 16 residues. CDR1 and CDR2 from the germline V gene are SGDLS and YYNGEE. CDR3 loop: CASSGGLAGDLTEQFF. The CDR3 nucleotides read TGTGCCAGCAGCGGCGGACTAGCGGGAGATCTGACTGAGCAGTTCTTC.

The chain couples TRBV5-1 to TRBJ1-1; D is ambiguous. V dropped 6 bases and J dropped 5 bases, with 17 bases sitting between them. This CDR3 is built from 14 residues. Germline V CDR1 and CDR2: SGHRS, YFSETQ. The chain's CDR3 is CASMIGFGGTEAFF. The CDR3 region has the DNA TGCGCCAGCATGATAGGATTTGGAGGGACTGAAGCTTTCTTT.

This rearrangement joins TRBV27 to TRBJ2-5; a weak D match, TRBD1 (6 bases). The germline gives CDR1 MNHEY, CDR2 SMNVEV (reference sequence). CDR3 size: 12 residues. V was shortened by 10 bases and J by 9 bases, with 18 bases between the two germline ends. CDR3 in DNA: TGTGCCACAGGGGACGGCCTTTGGGCCCAGTACTTC. Amino acid sequence: CATGDGLWAQYF.

The CDR3 DNA reads as TGTGCCAGTAGTGCAGCGGGGCTCACCGGGGAGCTGTTTTTT. Its protein is CASSAAGLTGELFF. The J gene is TRBJ2-2, the V gene TRBV19; 7 nucleotides agree with TRBD2. V lost 5 bases to trimming and J lost 4 bases; unmatched junction nucleotides: 4. Looked up from germline, CDR1 is LNHDA and CDR2 is SQIVND (reference sequence). The CDR3 runs 14 residues.

The V call is TRBV5-1, the J call TRBJ2-1; weak D call: TRBD2 (6 bases). The V and J ends lost 6 bases and 10 bases respectively, with 17 bases between them. The germline V gene has CDR1 SGHRS and CDR2 YFSETQ. The CDR3 sequence is 13 residues long. The CDR3 here is CASTPRRDAEQFF. The CDR3 coding sequence is TGCGCCAGCACCCCCCGGCGGGACGCAGAGCAGTTCTTC. Complete variable domain (other parts from reference TRBV5-1 and TRBJ2-1): KAGVTQTPRYLIKTRGQQVTLSCSPISGHRSVSWYQQTPGQGLQFLFEYFSETQRNKGNFPGRFSGRQFSNSRSEMNVSTLELGDSALYLCASTPRRDAEQFFGPGTRLTVL.

The rearrangement uses TRBV4-2 and TRBJ1-1; TRBD1 might be the D (6 bases). From germline, CDR1 is LGHNA and CDR2 YNFKEQ. V gave up 0 bases and J gave up 2 bases, with 13 bases separating them. The CDR3 runs 16 residues. The CDR3 DNA sequence: TGTGCCAGCAGCCAAGAAGGGGGGGGTTATAACACTGAAGCTTTCTTT. Encoded protein: CASSQEGGGYNTEAFF.

The rearrangement links TRBV7-9 to TRBJ2-5, with 7 positions matching TRBD1. The germline CDR1 and CDR2 sequences are SEHNR and FQNEAQ (reference sequence). The CDR3 loop spans 14 amino acids. The junction had 9 bases not matched to a gene; V was cut back by 6 bases and J by 5 bases. The CDR3 here is CASRPVGGGETQYF. The CDR3 region has the DNA TGTGCCAGCAGACCCGTAGGGGGCGGCGAGACCCAGTACTTC.

The genes are TRBV30 and TRBJ2-7, with 9 positions matching TRBD1. This CDR3 is built from 14 residues. With V trimmed by 3 bases and J by 2 bases, 5 bases remained unmatched. Germline V gene lookup returns CDR1 GTSNPN and CDR2 SVGIG (reference sequence). The CDR3 spells CAWSGTGYPYEQYF. DNA for the CDR3: TGTGCCTGGAGCGGGACAGGGTACCCCTACGAGCAGTACTTC.

V usage is TRBV27 and J usage is TRBJ1-6; 7 bases agree with TRBD1. This CDR3 has 16 amino acids. V dropped 0 bases and J dropped 9; count of bases not matched to a gene: 8. Germline loops: CDR1 MNHEY, CDR2 SMNVEV (reference sequence). The CDR3 DNA reads TGTGCCAGCAGTTTATCGTTGCGACAGGGCAGTTCACCCCTCCACTTT. Translating it yields CASSLSLRQGSSPLHF.

This clone was counted a single time. The chain uses TRBV5-1 and TRBJ1-2, with D perhaps TRBD1 (5 bases). Germline V gene lookup returns CDR1 SGHRS and CDR2 YFSETQ. Trimming took 6 bases from V and 4 from J, leaving 19 bases between them. This CDR3 is 15 amino acids long. The CDR3 sequence is CASKSGGLEGYGYTF. In DNA, the CDR3 is TGCGCCAGCAAATCGGGGGGTCTCGAAGGCTATGGCTACACCTTC.

A remark on this clone: Likely a read error: the CDR3 ends without its conserved phenylalanine or tryptophan. It is unclear where the CDR3 begins or ends on the DNA, so no DNA is shown, and the CDR3 is as TCRdb lists it. The chain links TRBV27 to TRBJ1-1; TRBD1 is the table's D call, not checked against the DNA. The CDR3 is 9 amino acids long, termini counted. Germline V gives CDR1 MNHEY, CDR2 SMNVEV (reference sequence). The CDR3 sequence: CASSPRQGG.